These 28 T cell receptor beta chains originate from one sample sequenced in a study of shared clonotypes between healthy human individuals. CD45RO negativity and positive selection for CCR7 defined naive CD8 cells, a population that excluded terminally differentiated effector memory CD45RA+ cells. Here immunoSEQ multiplex PCR was the method, and the copy in TCRdb shows in-frame clones only, minus some. The sample records some 2.1 million clones, roughly 93% being singletons. The sample comprised naive CD8+ T cells from PBMCs. These receptor sequences come from a man aged 18 to 30 in good health. Some clones in this sample may be carry-over from other donors' samples.

The genes are TRBV9 and TRBJ2-3; either TRBD1 or TRBD2 may fit D (5 bases each). Germline assignment: CDR1 SGDLS and CDR2 YYNGEE. V was pared by 3 bases and J by 0 bases, with 17 bases between. The CDR3 spans 17 residues. The CDR3 DNA reads TGTGCCAGCAGCGGGGACGCTCAGGGCTCTAGCACAGATACGCAGTATTTT. Its translation: CASSGDAQGSSTDTQYF.

CDR3 residues: CASRGRPEVTDTQYF. For the CDR3, the DNA is TGTGCCAGCAGGGGGAGGCCTGAGGTTACAGATACGCAGTATTTT. The gene calls are TRBV6-6 and TRBJ2-3; maybe TRBD2 (6 bases). Germline CDR1 reads MNHNY; CDR2 reads SVGAGI (reference sequence). V shed 6 bases and J shed 3 bases, with 16 bases lying between them. The CDR3 is made up of 15 amino acids.

The chain combines TRBV4-1 with TRBJ2-7, with 9 bases aligning to TRBD2. Trimming removed 2 bases from V and 0 bases from J; junction bases left unmatched: 5. Germline assignment: CDR1 MGHRA and CDR2 YSYEKL. The CDR3 spans 16 residues. In DNA, the CDR3 is TGCGCCAGCAGCCAACAGCTAGCGGGGCCCTCCTACGAGCAGTACTTC. This gives the protein CASSQQLAGPSYEQYF.

The chain couples TRBV29-1 to TRBJ2-1; D is uncertain. Between the trimmed V and J ends, which lost 8 bases and 13 bases, there was a span of 12 bases. Germline V gene sequence: CDR1 SQVTM, CDR2 ANQGSEA. This CDR3 is built from 9 residues. The CDR3 loop is CSPLEGQFF. CDR3 nucleotides: TGCAGCCCGCTAGAAGGCCAGTTCTTC.

CDR3 protein: CASTLAGERTDTQYF. The CDR3 DNA follows: TGTGCCAGCACCTTAGCGGGAGAGCGCACAGATACGCAGTATTTT. The chain is built from TRBV9 and TRBJ2-3, with 9 bases that match TRBD2. The germline CDR1 and CDR2 sequences are SGDLS and YYNGEE. V gave up 6 bases and J gave up 1 base; unmatched junction bases: 6. This CDR3 spans 15 amino acids.

This rearrangement joins TRBV13 to TRBJ1-1; D remains unclear. V shed 0 bases and J shed 1 base, with 9 bases lying between them. This CDR3 region has 15 residues. CDR1 is PRHDT, CDR2 FYEKMQ, per germline (reference sequence). CDR3 region: CASSLGVAANTEAFF. CDR3 coding DNA: TGTGCCAGCAGCTTAGGAGTGGCGGCGAACACTGAAGCTTTCTTT.

The chain links TRBV7-9 to TRBJ2-5, with D tentatively TRBD2 (5 bases). Matching the DNA end better, TRBJ2-7 makes the J call doubtful. CDR3 size: 16 residues. Germline CDR1 SEHNR, CDR2 FQNEAQ (reference sequence). The CDR3 nucleotides are TGTGCCAGCAGCTCTACGGGGAAGCACTACAACTACGAGCAGTACTTC. Protein sequence: CASSSTGKHYNYEQYF.

As to this clone: Other DNA sequences in the sample encode the same CDR3. The CDR3, as DNA: TGTGCCAGCAGCTTAGATTACAATGAGCAGTTCTTC. Translation: CASSLDYNEQFF. J is TRBJ2-1 and V is TRBV7-9; D gene ambiguous. The CDR3 has 12 residues. Trimming pared 1 base from V and 4 bases from J, leaving 2 bases between. Germline values: CDR1 SEHNR, CDR2 FQNEAQ (reference sequence).

V usage is TRBV9 and J usage is TRBJ1-4; TRBD1 is a possible D gene (6 bases). V was pared by 0 bases and J by 0 bases, with 15 bases between. The V gene's germline CDR1 is SGDLS and CDR2 YYNGEE. The length of the CDR3 is 18 residues. The CDR3 DNA follows: TGTGCCAGCAGCGTAGACCGATGGACAGCCGCAACTAATGAAAAACTGTTTTTT. Protein product: CASSVDRWTAATNEKLFF. Full variable domain (outside the CDR3, taken from reference TRBV9 and TRBJ1-4): DSGVTQTPKHLITATGQRVTLRCSPRSGDLSVYWYQQSLDQGLQFLIQYYNGEERAKGNILERFSAQQFPDLHSELNLSSLELGDSALYFCASSVDRWTAATNEKLFFGSGTQLSVL.

V usage is TRBV4-1 and J usage is TRBJ1-3; possibly TRBD1 for D (5 bases). Germline V gives CDR1 MGHRA, CDR2 YSYEKL. V lost 4 bases and J 0 bases, leaving 16 bases between the germline ends. This CDR3 comprises 17 residues. The DNA of the CDR3 is TGCGCCAGCAGCCGGACCATTTTGAGGGGCTCTGGAAACACCATATATTTT. Its protein is CASSRTILRGSGNTIYF.

This clone was observed a single time. The J gene is TRBJ2-7, the V gene TRBV7-8; TRBD2 agrees at 14 bases. Germline CDR1 is SGHVS and CDR2 is FQNEAQ. This CDR3 is built from 15 residues. V lost 4 bases to trimming and J lost 6 bases; unmatched junction nucleotides: 5. CDR3 sequence (DNA): TGTGCCAGCAGCTCGACTAGCGGGAGGGCCGTCGAGCAGTACTTC. Its translation: CASSSTSGRAVEQYF.

The V and J genes are TRBV7-9 and TRBJ2-7; the match to TRBD1 covers 8 bases. The length of the CDR3 is 15 residues. Germline CDR1 SEHNR, CDR2 FQNEAQ (reference sequence). After removal of 5 bases from V and 3 bases from J, the junction contained 9 bases not matched to a gene. CDR3 protein: CASSRPGRGHYEQYF. CDR3 nucleotide sequence: TGTGCCAGCAGCCGCCCGGGCAGGGGGCACTACGAGCAGTACTTC.

Comments on this clone: The junction does not match germline at one end; this may be a read error. CDR3 amino acids: CASSLRTTPF. The CDR3 region has the DNA TGTGCCAGCAGCCTGAGGACTACCCCCTTC. The chain carries TRBV5-8 and TRBJ1-2; D is uncertain. In germline, CDR1 is SGHTS, CDR2 YDEGEE. The CDR3 is 10 amino acids.

The rearrangement links TRBV27 to TRBJ1-2; no clear D. The CDR3 extends over 13 amino acids. Trimming cost V 2 bases and J 3 bases, with 7 bases left between them. The germline CDR1 and CDR2 sequences are MNHEY and SMNVEV (reference sequence). The CDR3 here is CASSLTRHYGYTF. DNA for the CDR3: TGTGCCAGCAGTTTAACCCGACACTATGGCTACACCTTC.

This clone was detected once. Germline and junction disagree at one end, which may indicate a read error. The chain carries TRBV28 and TRBJ2-3; D possibly uses TRBD1 or TRBD2 (5 bases each). The CDR3 loop spans 12 amino acids. CDR1 is MDHEN, CDR2 SYDVKM, per germline. In nucleotides, the CDR3 is TGTGCCAGCAGTATATGGGACGATACGCAGTATTTT. Translation: CASSIWDDTQYF.

This chain links TRBV14 with TRBJ2-1, with 9 bases matching TRBD2. Germline V gives CDR1 SGHDN, CDR2 FVKESK. Trimming cost V 4 bases and J 7 bases; bases outside gene matches: 5. This CDR3 spans 14 amino acids. The CDR3 protein is CASSLSGSLNEQFF. The CDR3 nucleotides are TGTGCCAGCAGCCTTAGCGGGAGTCTTAATGAGCAGTTCTTC.

The chain links TRBV2 to TRBJ2-4, with a tentative D call TRBD2 (6 bases). The CDR3 sequence is 17 residues long. Trimming removed 4 bases at V and 4 bases at J, with 20 bases between. From germline, CDR1 is SNHLY and CDR2 FYNNEI. In nucleotides, the CDR3 is TGTGCCAGCAGTGCGGGGGTTCCGGCGGGGCGAAAAAACATTCAGTACTTC. Protein product: CASSAGVPAGRKNIQYF.

This chain links TRBV2 with TRBJ2-7; 9 bases are a match to TRBD2. The CDR3 consists of 15 residues. Losses at the gene ends were 6 bases for V and 0 bases for J; bases not matched to a gene: 6. CDR1 is SNHLY and CDR2 is FYNNEI in the germline V gene. The CDR3 DNA reads TGTGCCAGCAGCCGGCCTAGCGGGACCTCCTACGAGCAGTACTTC. Translating it yields CASSRPSGTSYEQYF.

This clone came up once. This rearrangement joins TRBV5-6 to TRBJ2-7, with D hard to call. Germline lookup yields CDR1 SGHDT and CDR2 YYEEEE. Between the trimmed V and J ends, which lost 2 bases and 5 bases, there was a span of 11 bases. The CDR3 is made up of 13 amino acids. The CDR3 DNA reads as TGTGCCAGCAGCTTCCAGCTCAGCCACGAGCAGTACTTC. Translating it yields CASSFQLSHEQYF.

The genes are TRBV7-9 and TRBJ2-7; TRBD1 agrees at 10 bases. Germline CDR1 is SEHNR and CDR2 is FQNEAQ (reference sequence). The trim removed 4 bases at V and 5 bases at J, leaving 5 bases unmatched. This CDR3 has 14 residues. DNA for the CDR3: TGTGCCAGCAGCTCGATCGGGACAGGGGACGAGCAGTACTTC. Protein product: CASSSIGTGDEQYF.

This chain connects TRBV28 to TRBJ2-3; TRBD2 matches 7 bases. V shed 3 bases, J shed 4 bases, and the junction held 10 bases outside the gene matches. The length of the CDR3 is 16 residues. Germline CDR1 MDHEN, CDR2 SYDVKM. The CDR3 sequence: CASSFVGASGPDTQYF. As DNA, the CDR3 is TGTGCCAGCAGTTTCGTGGGTGCTAGCGGACCAGATACGCAGTATTTT.

The chain recombines TRBV7-9 with TRBJ2-1; the match to TRBD2 covers 7 bases. CDR1 SEHNR and CDR2 FQNEAQ come from the germline V gene (reference sequence). Losses at the gene ends were 2 bases for V and 8 bases for J; bases not matched to a gene: 9. The CDR3 covers 15 residues. The CDR3 spells CASSLLGGRSDEQFF. CDR3 sequence (DNA): TGTGCCAGCAGCTTATTGGGCGGGAGATCGGATGAGCAGTTCTTC.

This chain uses TRBV2 with TRBJ1-1; 7 bases are shared with TRBD1. V gave up 2 bases and J gave up 3 bases; unmatched junction bases: 3. The germline V gene has CDR1 SNHLY and CDR2 FYNNEI. The CDR3 has 14 amino acids. In DNA, the CDR3 is TGTGCCAGCAGTGAACGGGACAGACACACTGAAGCTTTCTTT. Its protein product is CASSERDRHTEAFF.

The chain recombines TRBV27 with TRBJ1-1; D remains unclear. Germline V gives CDR1 MNHEY, CDR2 SMNVEV (reference sequence). The CDR3 contains 12 residues. The V end lost 8 bases, the J end lost 10 bases, and 17 bases lay between the germline ends. The CDR3 loop reads CASGPWGLGAFF. Here the CDR3 DNA reads TGTGCCAGCGGGCCGTGGGGTCTAGGAGCTTTCTTT.

V usage is TRBV9 and J usage is TRBJ2-1; perhaps TRBD2 as D (5 bases). The germline gives CDR1 SGDLS, CDR2 YYNGEE. The V end lost 1 base, the J end lost 5 bases, and 13 bases lay between the germline ends. This CDR3 contains 15 residues. CDR3 nucleotide sequence: TGTGCCAGCAGCGTATTGAGCGGCCTACACAATGAGCAGTTCTTC. As protein: CASSVLSGLHNEQFF.

As regards this clone: Other nucleotide sequences from this sample produce the same CDR3. This chain links TRBV5-1 with TRBJ1-1; unclear D gene. The CDR3 contains 12 residues. Germline assignment: CDR1 SGHRS and CDR2 YFSETQ. The ends were cut back, 2 bases at V and 0 bases at J, with 2 bases in the middle. Written as DNA, the CDR3 is TGCGCCAGCAGCTTATTGAACACTGAAGCTTTCTTT. Translating it yields CASSLLNTEAFF.

CDR3 sequence (DNA): TGTGCCAGCAGCTTGGCCCTAGACTACGAGCAGTACTTC. Its protein product is CASSLALDYEQYF. This chain connects TRBV5-6 to TRBJ2-7; D not certain. This CDR3 has 13 amino acids. CDR1 is SGHDT and CDR2 is YYEEEE in the germline V gene. Trimming left V 0 bases short and J 3 bases short, with 7 bases between.

This clone has just one count. The J gene is TRBJ2-7, the V gene TRBV5-4, with 7 nucleotides matching TRBD1. V lost 4 bases and J lost 5; bases outside the gene matches: 6. The germline CDR1 and CDR2 sequences are SGHNT and YYREEE (reference sequence). The CDR3 covers 13 residues. The CDR3 coding sequence is TGTGCCAGCAGCACGACAGGGTTCAACGAGCAGTACTTC. It specifies CASSTTGFNEQYF.